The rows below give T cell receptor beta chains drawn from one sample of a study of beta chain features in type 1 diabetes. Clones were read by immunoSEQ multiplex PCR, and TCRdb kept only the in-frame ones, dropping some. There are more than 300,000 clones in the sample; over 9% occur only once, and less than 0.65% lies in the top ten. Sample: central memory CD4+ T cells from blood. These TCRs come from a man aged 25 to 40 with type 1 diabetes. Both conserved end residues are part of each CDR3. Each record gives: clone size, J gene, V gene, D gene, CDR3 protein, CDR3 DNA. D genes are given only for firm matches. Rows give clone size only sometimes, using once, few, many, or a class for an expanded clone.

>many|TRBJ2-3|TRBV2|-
CASSDDTDTQYF
TGTGCCAGCAGTGATGACACAGATACGCAGTATTTT
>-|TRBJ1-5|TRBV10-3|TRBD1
CAISKGDRLSLGQPQHF
TGTGCCATCAGTAAAGGGGACAGGTTGAGCCTCGGGCAGCCCCAGCATTTT
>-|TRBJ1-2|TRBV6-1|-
CASSFSAGGYTF
TGTGCCAGCAGTTTCTCTGCCGGCGGCTACACCTTC
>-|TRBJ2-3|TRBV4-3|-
CASSHDYKGSDTQYF
TGCGCCAGCAGCCATGATTACAAGGGGTCAGATACGCAGTATTTT
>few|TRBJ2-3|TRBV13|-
CASSRALDTQYF
TGCGCCAGCAGCCGGGCGTTGGATACGCAGTATTTT
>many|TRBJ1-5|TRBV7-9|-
CASSLGGGNQPQHF
TGTGCCAGCAGCTTGGGAGGGGGAAATCAGCCCCAGCATTTT
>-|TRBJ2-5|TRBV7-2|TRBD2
CASSLELYLAGVQETQYF
TGTGCCAGCAGCTTAGAACTCTATCTAGCGGGGGTCCAAGAGACCCAGTACTTC
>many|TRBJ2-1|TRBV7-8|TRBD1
CASSLAAGQGYNEQFF
TGTGCCAGCAGCTTAGCGGCGGGACAGGGTTACAATGAGCAGTTCTTC
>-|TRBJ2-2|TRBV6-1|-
CATFFPNTGELFF
TGTGCCACCTTTTTCCCGAACACCGGGGAGCTGTTTTTT
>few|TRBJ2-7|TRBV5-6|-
CASSLAMLRCYYEQYF
TGTGCCAGCAGCTTGGCCATGTTAAGGTGCTACTACGAGCAGTACTTC
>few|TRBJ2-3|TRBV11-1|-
CASTLGGDTQYF
TGTGCCAGCACCTTAGGGGGGGATACGCAGTATTTT
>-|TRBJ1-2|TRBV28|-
CASSLGGAHNYGYTF
TGTGCCAGCAGCCTAGGGGGGGCGCACAACTATGGCTACACCTTC
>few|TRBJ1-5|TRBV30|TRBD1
CAWSVRGRGNQPQHF
TGTGCCTGGAGTGTCAGGGGGCGAGGAAATCAGCCCCAGCATTTT
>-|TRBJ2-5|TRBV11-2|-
CASSGEGSGETQYF
TGTGCCAGCAGCGGTGAGGGGTCGGGGGAGACCCAGTACTTC
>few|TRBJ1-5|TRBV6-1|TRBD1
CASSEGDRGNQPQHF
TGTGCCAGCAGTGAAGGGGACAGGGGCAATCAGCCCCAGCATTTT
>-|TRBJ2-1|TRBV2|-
CASNEARDEQFF
TGTGCCAGCAATGAGGCTCGGGATGAGCAGTTCTTC
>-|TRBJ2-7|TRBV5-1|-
CASSPRGVSFDEQYF
TGCGCCAGCAGCCCTCGAGGGGTCAGTTTCGACGAGCAGTACTTC